Listed below are T cell receptor beta chains from one sample, sequenced in a study of CD8+CD57+ T cells in acquired aplastic anemia. TCRdb re-called the reads with MiXCR, one entry per CDR3 protein. The sample includes 120,000 or so distinct CDR3 sequences, about 43% of them seen just once. The source material was sorted CD4+, CD8+, or CD8+CD57+ T cells (not recorded which) from PBMCs. These receptors were collected from a human donor with aplastic anemia. Each CDR3 is given with its conserved first and last residue. A D gene is named only where the DNA matches it firmly. Expanded clones get a size class; other rows say once, few or many, or leave the size out.

>-|few|TRBJ2-2|TRBV4-3
TGCGCCAGCAGCCCGGGAGAAGCCGGGGAGCTGTTTTTT
CASSPGEAGELFF
>-|medium-sized|TRBJ2-7|TRBV25-1
TGTGCCAGCAGTGGGGGGGGCAGGGGGATCAAAAACGAGCAGTACTTC
CASSGGGRGIKNEQYF
>-|many|TRBJ2-7|TRBV20-1
TGCAGTGGAAAATCGACGGCTGGGTACGAGCAGTACTTC
CSGKSTAGYEQYF
>-|many|TRBJ2-3|TRBV5-5
TGTGCCAGCAGCTCGGAGACCTACACAGATACGCAGTATTTT
CASSSETYTDTQYF
>-|few|TRBJ2-5|TRBV6-5
TGTGCCAGCAGATCAGATACCCAAGAGACCCAGTACTTC
CASRSDTQETQYF
>-|many|TRBJ1-5|TRBV19
TGTGCCTCAAAGGGGCGGGGGTATAGCAATCAGCCCCAGCATTTT
CASKGRGYSNQPQHF
>TRBD1|-|TRBJ2-7|TRBV7-7
TGTGCTAGCAGTTTGGACAGGGCCCACGAGCAGTACTTC
CASSLDRAHEQYF
>-|-|TRBJ1-1|TRBV20-1
TGCAGTGCCAAGACAGGTTTTGAAACTGAAGCTTTCTTT
CSAKTGFETEAFF
>-|-|TRBJ1-1|TRBV19
TGTGCCAGTACCCCAGAAGTTTCAAGTGAAGCTTTCTTT
CASTPEVSSEAFF
>-|-|TRBJ1-2|TRBV2
TGTGCCAGCCGGGACATAGTTAACTATGGCTACACCTTC
CASRDIVNYGYTF
>-|-|TRBJ2-7|TRBV10-3
TGTGCCATCAGTGATGTGGGGACCCAGAACTACGAGCAGTACTTC
CAISDVGTQNYEQYF
>TRBD1|many|TRBJ1-6|TRBV7-8
TGTGCCAGCAGCTTAAGACAGGGGGATTCACCCCTCCACTTT
CASSLRQGDSPLHF
>-|-|TRBJ1-2|TRBV2
TGTGCCAGCACCTTCCCAGGGATCTATGGCTACACCTTC
CASTFPGIYGYTF
>-|-|TRBJ1-4|TRBV5-6
TGTGCCAGCAAAGGAGGGTTAAATGAAAAACTGTTTTTT
CASKGGLNEKLFF
>-|-|TRBJ2-3|TRBV11-3
TGTGCCAGCAGCTTTCCGAGCACAGATACGCAGTATTTT
CASSFPSTDTQYF
>TRBD2|-|TRBJ2-2|TRBV4-2
TGTGCCAGCAGCCAAGATTTAAGCGGGGGGAGGTACACCGGGGAGCTGTTTTTT
CASSQDLSGGRYTGELFF
>-|many|TRBJ1-6|TRBV6-5
TGTGCCAGCAGTTACGCTCGGGGGGATTCACCCCTCCACTTT
CASSYARGDSPLHF
>-|few|TRBJ1-2|TRBV19
TGTGCCAGTAGCCCTACACCGAACTATGGCTACACCTTC
CASSPTPNYGYTF
>-|-|TRBJ1-3|TRBV15
TGTGCCACCAGCAGGGAAGTCTCTGGAAACACCATATATTTT
CATSREVSGNTIYF
>-|-|TRBJ1-2|TRBV29-1
TGCAGCGTTGGCGACAGGCAGAACTATGGCTACACCTTC
CSVGDRQNYGYTF
>-|many|TRBJ1-1|TRBV6-6
TGTGCCAGCAGTTACAAAGGGAACACTGAAGCTTTCTTT
CASSYKGNTEAFF
>-|-|TRBJ1-6|TRBV25-1
TGTGCCAGCAGTTACTCGAAAGTCTCAACTTCACCCCTCCACTTT
CASSYSKVSTSPLHF
>-|-|TRBJ2-3|TRBV10-3
TGTGCCATCAGTGGACAGTACACAGATACGCAGTATTTT
CAISGQYTDTQYF
>-|-|TRBJ2-2|TRBV24-1
TGTGCCAGCCCATTAGTGGAGAGCGGGGAGCTGTTTTTT
CASPLVESGELFF
>-|-|TRBJ2-6|TRBV4-1
TGCGCCAGCAGCCAAAGGTTAGGTTACGGGGCCAACGTCCTGACTTTC
CASSQRLGYGANVLTF
>TRBD2|many|TRBJ2-7|TRBV20-1
TGCAGTGCTAGGAGGAGCGGGGGGATACCCTACGAGCAGTACTTC
CSARRSGGIPYEQYF
>-|many|TRBJ1-2|TRBV28
TGTGCCAGCAGTGAACCGCGCTATGGCTACACCTTC
CASSEPRYGYTF
>-|few|TRBJ1-2|TRBV2
TGTGCCAGCAGTGCCATAACAGGTGGAGGCTATGGCTACACCTTC
CASSAITGGGYGYTF
>-|few|TRBJ2-7|TRBV27
TGTGCCCGCAGTTTACTTTATCAGGAGGGCTACGAGCAGTACTTC
CARSLLYQEGYEQYF
>TRBD1|-|TRBJ1-2|TRBV7-8
TGTGCCAGCAGCCTCGGACAGGCGGGTAACTATGGCTACACCTTC
CASSLGQAGNYGYTF
>-|many|TRBJ1-5|TRBV2
TGTGCCAGCAGCGATACCGGGGCAGAAAATCAGCCCCAGCATTTT
CASSDTGAENQPQHF
>TRBD1|many|TRBJ1-2|TRBV5-5
TGTGCCAGCAGCGGTGGGGACAGGGCTTATGGCTACACCTTC
CASSGGDRAYGYTF